The 32 T cell receptor beta chains reported below all come from one sample, sequenced in a study of T-cell memory formation after mild COVID-19. TCRdb processed the 5' RACE reads anew with MiXCR; each CDR3 protein has one entry. The profile covers 300,000 to 350,000 distinct CDR3 sequences, with 15% to 20% appearing a single time and 20% to 25% taken by the ten largest. Specimen: PBMCs or a T cell subset sorted from them (not recorded which). The receptors were gathered from a man aged 18 to 35 who had mild COVID-19 (a few samples of this study predate the infection). Cell type and time point are not known.

The rearrangement links TRBV5-1 to TRBJ2-6; a possible D gene is TRBD1 (6 bases). This CDR3 region has 16 residues. The V end lost 2 bases, the J end lost 0 bases, and 9 bases lay between the germline ends. Germline loops: CDR1 SGHRS, CDR2 YFSETQ. The CDR3, as DNA: TGCGCCAGCAGCTTAAGGACAGCCTCTGGGGCCAACGTCCTGACTTTC. This encodes CASSLRTASGANVLTF.

The chain carries TRBV6-5 and TRBJ2-2; D not resolved. The CDR3 length is 16 residues. Germline V CDR1 and CDR2: MNHEY, SVGAGI. V was pared by 2 bases and J by 1 base, with 11 bases between. CDR3 loop: CASSYRASENTGELFF. The CDR3 DNA follows: TGTGCCAGCAGTTACCGAGCATCGGAGAACACCGGGGAGCTGTTTTTT.

This rearrangement joins TRBV4-2 to TRBJ2-2; 8 positions agree with TRBD1. The CDR3 length is 19 residues. CDR1 is LGHNA, CDR2 YNFKEQ, per germline. V shed 3 bases and J 6 bases; nucleotides not matched to a gene: 18. The CDR3 bases are TGTGCCAGCAGCCATCCTTCGACAGGGGTTTCAGTAGGTGCCGGGGAGCTGTTTTTT. The encoded protein is CASSHPSTGVSVGAGELFF.

This clonotype appeared a few times. The chain couples TRBV11-2 to TRBJ2-1; unclear D gene. With 1 base removed from V and 8 bases from J, the gap between germline ends came to 9 bases. CDR1 is SGHAT, CDR2 FQNNGV, per germline. The CDR3 has 13 residues. The CDR3 region has the DNA TGTGCCAGCAGCTTAGTCCCTGGCCATGAGCAGTTCTTC. This encodes CASSLVPGHEQFF.

This clonotype showed up just a few times. V and J are TRBV5-6 and TRBJ2-2, with D unresolved. Germline values: CDR1 SGHDT, CDR2 YYEEEE. V lost 4 bases and J lost 7, with 20 bases in between. CDR3 size: 16 residues. The CDR3 is CASSPWQARIGGELFF. The CDR3 nucleotides read TGTGCCAGCAGCCCCTGGCAGGCCCGGATAGGCGGGGAGCTGTTTTTT.

The CDR3 bases are TGTGCCAGCAGTTTATCGGCAGGGGGCTTTGGCTACACCTTC. Residues: CASSLSAGGFGYTF. The chain couples TRBV28 to TRBJ1-2, with 8 positions matching TRBD1. The trim removed 1 base at V and 7 bases at J, leaving 5 bases unmatched. The CDR3 contains 14 residues. Germline V gene sequence: CDR1 MDHEN, CDR2 SYDVKM.

The table lists this clonotype with a few counts. The gene calls are TRBV19 and TRBJ1-2; D is unresolved. CDR1 and CDR2 from the germline V gene are LNHDA and SQIVND (reference sequence). The V end was cut by 3 bases, the J end by 0 bases, with 5 bases between. The CDR3 extends over 13 amino acids. CDR3 in DNA: TGTGCCAGTAGTATGGAATCTAACTATGGCTACACCTTC. Translated: CASSMESNYGYTF.

The genes are TRBV4-2 and TRBJ1-2, with D unresolved. Trimming left V 0 bases short and J 8 bases short, with 19 bases between. The CDR3 extends over 16 amino acids. Looked up from germline, CDR1 is LGHNA and CDR2 is YNFKEQ. The CDR3 DNA is TGTGCCAGCAGCCAAGATGGAGGAGGGCAGGTGGGGGGCTACACCTTC. This gives the protein CASSQDGGGQVGGYTF.

V usage is TRBV5-1 and J usage is TRBJ2-1; 7 nucleotides line up with TRBD2. The CDR3 loop spans 16 amino acids. V lost 4 bases, J lost 0 bases, and 7 bases stayed unmatched. Per germline, CDR1 SGHRS and CDR2 YFSETQ. The CDR3: CASSALAASSYNEQFF. The CDR3, as DNA: TGCGCCAGCAGCGCTCTAGCGGCTAGCTCCTACAATGAGCAGTTCTTC.

The chain recombines TRBV12-3 or TRBV12-4 with TRBJ1-1; D not resolved. Trimming removed 3 bases from V and 1 base from J, with 6 bases in between. The CDR3 is 13 amino acids. The CDR3 loop reads CASSFVENTEAFF. The DNA of the CDR3 is TGTGCCAGCAGTTTCGTGGAGAACACTGAAGCTTTCTTT.

This clonotype showed up many times. The DNA of the CDR3 is TGTGCCAGCAGCTTAGGTTCTAGCACAGATACGCAGTATTTT. Protein product: CASSLGSSTDTQYF. This chain uses TRBV7-7 with TRBJ2-3; D unresolved. This CDR3 is built from 14 residues. V lost 1 base, J lost 0 bases, and 5 bases lay in between. Germline V gene lookup returns CDR1 SSHAT and CDR2 FNYEAQ (reference sequence).

The chain's CDR3 is CASSPTTETQYF. Here the CDR3 DNA reads TGTGCCAGCAGCCCGACTACTGAGACCCAGTACTTC. V and J are TRBV7-9 and TRBJ2-5, with a weak D call TRBD2 (5 bases). The germline CDR1 and CDR2 sequences are SEHNR and FQNEAQ (reference sequence). The CDR3 runs 12 residues. Trimming pared 5 bases from V and 5 bases from J, leaving 9 bases between.

This chain links TRBV6-6 with TRBJ1-2, with D possibly matching TRBD1 (5 bases). The CDR3 totals 12 residues. CDR1 is MNHNY, CDR2 SVGAGI, per germline (reference sequence). V shed 8 bases and J shed 3 bases, with 10 bases lying between them. The DNA for the CDR3 is TGTGCCAGCGGGGCACCCTACTATGGCTACACCTTC. It yields the protein CASGAPYYGYTF.

The CDR3 DNA reads as TGTGCCAGCAGCGAGAGCGCAGGGGGCGGCTATGGCTACACCTTC. Translated: CASSESAGGGYGYTF. This sequence joins TRBV7-9 and TRBJ1-2; 8 nucleotides line up with TRBD1. The CDR3 spans 15 residues. V was pared by 5 bases and J by 4 bases, with 9 bases of the junction left unmatched. Per the germline V gene, CDR1 is SEHNR and CDR2 is FQNEAQ (reference sequence).

The rearrangement links TRBV6-1 to TRBJ2-2, with TRBD1 matching 9 bases. The CDR3 is 16 residues long. Germline values: CDR1 MNHNS, CDR2 SASEGT. The J segment lost 2 bases and the V segment lost 6 bases, leaving 7 bases of the junction unmatched. The CDR3 nucleotides read TGTGCCAGCAGCCTACAGGGGGCCATTAACACCGGGGAGCTGTTTTTT. Its protein is CASSLQGAINTGELFF.

A few counts support this clonotype. The V and J genes are TRBV4-3 and TRBJ2-1, with D unclear. V lost 2 bases, J lost 8 bases, and 13 bases lay in between. The CDR3 is 14 residues long. Germline CDR1 LGHNA, CDR2 YSLEER. The CDR3 loop is CASSQRTTLHEQFF. The CDR3 DNA sequence: TGCGCCAGCAGCCAAAGGACGACCCTTCATGAGCAGTTCTTC.

The CDR3 coding sequence is TGCGCCAGCAGCCAAGATACCAGGGTGGGGATTTACGCCCAGCATTTT. As protein: CASSQDTRVGIYAQHF. The chain carries TRBV4-3 and TRBJ1-5, with a weak D call TRBD1 (5 bases). Germline CDR1 and CDR2: LGHNA and YSLEER. V was clipped by 0 bases and J by 11 bases, with 20 bases between them. The CDR3 loop spans 16 amino acids.

V and J are TRBV21-1 and TRBJ2-4; the tabulated D call, TRBD1, remains unverified against the DNA. TRBV21-1 is annotated as a pseudogene. The CDR3 is made up of 13 amino acids. The CDR3 DNA sequence: TGTGCCAGCCTCCCGGGACAGATGGACATTCAGTACTTC. Its protein is CASLPGQMDIQYF.

The V call is TRBV7-2, the J call TRBJ1-2; D not certain. This CDR3 contains 13 residues. V gave up 5 bases and J gave up 6 bases, with 13 bases separating them. CDR1 SGHTA and CDR2 FQGNSA come from the germline V gene. Here the CDR3 reads CASSNYEPDGYTF. CDR3 DNA: TGTGCCAGCAGCAATTACGAGCCGGATGGCTACACCTTC.

This chain joins TRBV7-8 and TRBJ2-7; D ambiguous. Germline lookup yields CDR1 SGHVS and CDR2 FQNEAQ. This CDR3 has 14 residues. V was cut by 7 bases and J by 0 bases, with 13 bases left in between. For the CDR3, the DNA is TGTGCCAGCACTCTAACCGGCCCCTCCTACGAGCAGTACTTC. Its translation is CASTLTGPSYEQYF.

The chain couples TRBV2 to TRBJ1-1, with 7 bases fitting TRBD1. V was pared by 7 bases and J by 7 bases, with 9 bases of the junction left unmatched. The CDR3 length is 13 residues. Germline-derived CDR1 and CDR2 are SNHLY and FYNNEI. CDR3 bases: TGTGCCAGCATGAGGGGGCGAGAGGGTGAAGCTTTCTTT. Its translation: CASMRGREGEAFF.

This clonotype was counted a single time. The genes are TRBV12-3 or TRBV12-4 and TRBJ2-3; no clear D. Deletions cut 3 bases from V and 2 bases from J, with 6 bases between. The CDR3 sequence is 13 residues long. In nucleotides, the CDR3 is TGTGCCAGCAGTTTTGCTTCCACAGATACGCAGTATTTT. Amino acid sequence: CASSFASTDTQYF.

This rearrangement joins TRBV5-5 to TRBJ2-3; tentatively, D is TRBD1 (5 bases). CDR3 length equals 14 residues. Trimming left V 4 bases short and J 4 bases short, with 13 bases between. Germline assignment: CDR1 SGHKS and CDR2 YYEKEE (reference sequence). CDR3: CASSRSLGPDTQYF. The DNA for the CDR3 is TGTGCCAGCAGCCGTTCTCTGGGGCCAGATACGCAGTATTTT.

Only a few counts were recorded for this clonotype. V is TRBV20-1 and J is TRBJ1-5; weak D call: TRBD1 (6 bases). This CDR3 has 14 amino acids. V was trimmed by 3 bases and J by 3 bases, leaving 12 bases between them. The V gene's germline CDR1 is DFQATT and CDR2 SNEGSKA (reference sequence). The CDR3 region is CSASQAGDNQPQHF. CDR3 coding DNA: TGCAGTGCTAGCCAGGCAGGGGACAATCAGCCCCAGCATTTT.

V gene TRBV7-3 combines with J gene TRBJ1-2, with 8 bases fitting TRBD1. The CDR3 has 15 amino acids. The junction had 17 bases not matched to a gene; V was cut back by 5 bases and J by 12 bases. Germline-derived CDR1 and CDR2 are SGHTA and FQGTGA. The CDR3 is CASSAGTGLRGIHTF. DNA for the CDR3: TGTGCCAGCAGCGCTGGGACAGGCCTTCGCGGGATTCACACCTTC.

The gene calls are TRBV30 and TRBJ1-2; no firm D call. Trimming shortened V by 3 bases and J by 4 bases, and 12 bases separated the two germline ends. Germline assignment: CDR1 GTSNPN and CDR2 SVGIG (reference sequence). The CDR3 contains 13 residues. The CDR3 DNA is TGTGCCTGGAGGCACCCGACCCTCTATGGCTACACCTTC. Its protein is CAWRHPTLYGYTF. The full variable domain, with the rest looked up from reference TRBV30 and TRBJ1-2, is SQTIHQWPATLVQPVGSPLSLECTVEGTSNPNLYWYRQAAGRGLQLLFYSVGIGQISSEVPQNLSASRPQDRQFILSSKKLLLSDSGFYLCAWRHPTLYGYTFGSGTRLTVV.

There are a few counts of this clonotype. The chain uses TRBV29-1 and TRBJ1-2, with 8 bases aligning to TRBD1. J gave up 8 bases and V 6 bases, and 11 bases lay outside the gene matches. The CDR3 covers 13 residues. Germline CDR1 is SQVTM and CDR2 is ANQGSEA. The CDR3 DNA sequence: TGCAGCGTCGACCCTCAGGGGGCGCGCGGCTACACCTTC. Protein product: CSVDPQGARGYTF.

The chain is built from TRBV12-3 or TRBV12-4 and TRBJ1-2; a weak D match, TRBD1 (6 bases). This CDR3 has 14 amino acids. V was clipped by 4 bases and J by 6 bases, with 15 bases between them. Here the CDR3 DNA reads TGTGCCAGCAGTTCCGGACCGACAGGAGATGGCTACACCTTC. Translated: CASSSGPTGDGYTF.

This clonotype was seen only a few times. V usage is TRBV7-9 and J usage is TRBJ2-1; no definite D call. V lost 6 bases and J lost 2, with 8 bases in between. Germline V gives CDR1 SEHNR, CDR2 FQNEAQ (reference sequence). There are 13 residues in the CDR3. In DNA form, the CDR3 reads TGTGCCAGCAGTCCTCCAACCTACAATGAGCAGTTCTTC. It is translated as CASSPPTYNEQFF. The complete variable domain, with remaining parts taken from reference TRBV7-9 and TRBJ2-1, reads DTGVSQNPRHKITKRGQNVTFRCDPISEHNRLYWYRQTLGQGPEFLTYFQNEAQLEKSRLLSDRFSAERPKGSFSTLEIQRTEQGDSAMYLCASSPPTYNEQFFGPGTRLTVL.

DNA for the CDR3: TGTGCCAGCACCGGATTGGGTACCCGAAACACCATATATTTT. Amino acid sequence: CASTGLGTRNTIYF. The chain carries TRBV7-9 and TRBJ1-3; unclear D gene. The CDR3 length is 14 residues. Trimming took off 7 bases at V and 5 bases at J, with 15 bases between the two ends. Germline CDR1 is SEHNR and CDR2 is FQNEAQ (reference sequence).

The chain links TRBV7-6 to TRBJ2-7; possibly TRBD2 for D (6 bases). Germline V gene data show CDR1 as SGHVS and CDR2 as FNYEAQ. The V end lost 4 bases, the J end lost 6 bases, and 7 bases lay between the germline ends. The CDR3 has 11 amino acids. The DNA for the CDR3 is TGTGCCAGCAGCTACGGGGGCGAGCAGTACTTC. Translation: CASSYGGEQYF.

The rearrangement joins TRBV4-3 to TRBJ2-1; 10 bases line up with TRBD1. With 0 bases clipped from V and 10 bases from J, the junction kept 9 bases outside the gene matches. Looked up from germline, CDR1 is LGHNA and CDR2 is YSLEER. The CDR3 extends over 16 amino acids. The CDR3 here is CASSQDGTGAGGEQFF. In DNA form, the CDR3 reads TGCGCCAGCAGCCAAGATGGGACAGGGGCCGGTGGCGAGCAGTTCTTC.